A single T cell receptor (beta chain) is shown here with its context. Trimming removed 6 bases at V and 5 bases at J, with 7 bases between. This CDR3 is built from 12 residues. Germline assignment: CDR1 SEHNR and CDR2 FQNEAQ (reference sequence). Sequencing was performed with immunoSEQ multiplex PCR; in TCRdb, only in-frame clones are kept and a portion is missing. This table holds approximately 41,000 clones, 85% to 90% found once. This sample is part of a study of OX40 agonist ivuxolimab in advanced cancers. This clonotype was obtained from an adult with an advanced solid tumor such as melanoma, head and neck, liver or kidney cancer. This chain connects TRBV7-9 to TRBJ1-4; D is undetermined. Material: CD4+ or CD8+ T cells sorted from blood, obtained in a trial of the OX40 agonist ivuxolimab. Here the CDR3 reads CASSSVNEKLFF. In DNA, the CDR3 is TGTGCCAGCAGTTCAGTCAATGAAAAACTGTTTTTT.